This T cell receptor (beta chain) appears in the sequencing data of a study of a mutant IDH1 vaccine in newly diagnosed glioma. Study at large: Treated patients showed a male proportion of 62.5%, a female proportion of 37.5%, and a mean age of approximately 40 years. Those enrolled had earlier been treated with radiotherapy, temozolomide, or both, mostly both. Study observations and caveats: No link was apparently found between pseudoprogression and changes in top peripheral T cell clonotypes.

This clone was seen only once. Its antigen remains unidentified. Time point of the sample: week 35, safety follow-up. One vaccine dose held 300 ug of mutant IDH1 20-mer peptide and came with topical imiquimod. Assay used: immunoSEQ multiplex PCR; TCRdb lists only in-frame clones, some missing. The data show fewer than 90,000 clones, roughly 80% seen once. From germline, CDR1 is KGHSH and CDR2 LQKENI. The CDR3 sequence is 14 residues long. V was clipped by 3 bases and J by 3 bases; unmatched bases: 3. The sample consisted of PBMCs, taken from a glioma patient whose treatment included an IDH1 peptide vaccine. The origin of this receptor is a man between 18 and 29 years old with glioma. The chain recombines TRBV18 with TRBJ1-1, with 8 nucleotides matching TRBD1. CDR3 sequence (DNA): TGTGCCAGCTCACCTGGACAGGGTTACACTGAAGCTTTCTTT. It specifies CASSPGQGYTEAFF. The complete variable domain, with remaining parts taken from reference TRBV18 and TRBJ1-1, reads NAGVMQNPRHLVRRRGQEARLRCSPMKGHSHVYWYRQLPEEGLKFMVYLQKENIIDESGMPKERFSAEFPKEGPSILRIQQVVRGDSAAYFCASSPGQGYTEAFFGQGTRLTVV.